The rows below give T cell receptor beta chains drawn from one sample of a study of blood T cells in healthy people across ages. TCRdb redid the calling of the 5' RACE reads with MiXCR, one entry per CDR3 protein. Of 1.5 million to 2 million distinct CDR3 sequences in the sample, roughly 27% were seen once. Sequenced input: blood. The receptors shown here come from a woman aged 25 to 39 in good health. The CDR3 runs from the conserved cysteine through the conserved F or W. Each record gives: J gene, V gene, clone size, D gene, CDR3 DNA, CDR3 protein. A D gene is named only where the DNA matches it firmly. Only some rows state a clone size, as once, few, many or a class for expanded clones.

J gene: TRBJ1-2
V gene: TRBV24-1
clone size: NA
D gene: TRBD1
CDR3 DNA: TGTGCCACCAGCGGGACAGGGAACGGTTACACCTTC
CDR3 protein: CATSGTGNGYTF

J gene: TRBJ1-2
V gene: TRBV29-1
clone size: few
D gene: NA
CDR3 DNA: TGCAGCGTCCGACACGATGGCTACACCTTC
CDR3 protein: CSVRHDGYTF

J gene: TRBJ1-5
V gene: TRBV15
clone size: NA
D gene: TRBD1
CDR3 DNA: TGTGCCACCAGCACCGCGAGGGGGCGCGGGCAGCCCCAGCATTTT
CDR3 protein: CATSTARGRGQPQHF

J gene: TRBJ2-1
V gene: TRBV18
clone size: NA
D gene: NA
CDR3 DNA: TGTGCCAGCTCACCCACAGGCAATCTAGCCAGAAATGAGCAGTTCTTC
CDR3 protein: CASSPTGNLARNEQFF

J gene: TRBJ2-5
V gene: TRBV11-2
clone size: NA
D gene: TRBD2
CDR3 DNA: TGTGCCAGCAGCCCCGGGAGCACTAGCGTCGCGGAGACCCAGTACTTC
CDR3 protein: CASSPGSTSVAETQYF

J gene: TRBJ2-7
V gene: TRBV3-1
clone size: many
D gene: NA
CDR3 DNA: TGTGCCAGCAGCCAAACGGACTACGAGCAGTACTTC
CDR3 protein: CASSQTDYEQYF

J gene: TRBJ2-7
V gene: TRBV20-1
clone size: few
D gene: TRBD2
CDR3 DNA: TGCAGTGCTAGAGACTCTAGCGGGAGGGGATACGAGCAGTACTTC
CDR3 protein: CSARDSSGRGYEQYF

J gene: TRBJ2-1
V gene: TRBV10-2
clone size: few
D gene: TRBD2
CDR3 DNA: TGCGCCAGCAGCCTAGACCTAGCGGGAGGAGGCAATGAGCAGTTCTTC
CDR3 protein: CASSLDLAGGGNEQFF

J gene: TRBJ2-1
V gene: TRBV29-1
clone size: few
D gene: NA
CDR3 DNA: TGCAGCGTTGAAGCCGGGCCGGTAGGCTCCTACAATGAGCAGTTCTTC
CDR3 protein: CSVEAGPVGSYNEQFF

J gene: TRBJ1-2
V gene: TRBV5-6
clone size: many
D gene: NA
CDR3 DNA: TGTGCCAGCAGCTTGGGCCTGGGCTACACCTTC
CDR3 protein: CASSLGLGYTF

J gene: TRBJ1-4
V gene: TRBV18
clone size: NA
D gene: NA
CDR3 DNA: TGTGCCAGCTCACCGGAAACAGGGTCTAATGAAAAACTGTTTTTT
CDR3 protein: CASSPETGSNEKLFF

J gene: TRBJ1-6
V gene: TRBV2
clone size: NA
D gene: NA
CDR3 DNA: TGTGCCAGCAGTTTGGGTCTGATGGGTTCACCCCTCCACTTT
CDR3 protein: CASSLGLMGSPLHF

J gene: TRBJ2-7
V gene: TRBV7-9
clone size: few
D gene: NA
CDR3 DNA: TGTGCCAGCAGCACCGAAAACTTCTACGAGCAGTACTTC
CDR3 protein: CASSTENFYEQYF

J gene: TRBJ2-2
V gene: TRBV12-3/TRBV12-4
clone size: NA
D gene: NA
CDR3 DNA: TGTGCCAGCAGTTCACCTGGGGACACCGGGGAGCTGTTTTTT
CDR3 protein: CASSSPGDTGELFF

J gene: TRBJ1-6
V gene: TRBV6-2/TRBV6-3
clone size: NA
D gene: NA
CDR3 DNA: TGTGCCAGCAGTTACCGGAAGAGCTCCTATAATTCACCCCTCCACTTT
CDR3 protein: CASSYRKSSYNSPLHF

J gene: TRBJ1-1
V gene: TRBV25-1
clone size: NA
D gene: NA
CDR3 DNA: TGTGCCAGCAGTAAAGGCAGGAACACTGAAGCTTTCTTT
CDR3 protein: CASSKGRNTEAFF

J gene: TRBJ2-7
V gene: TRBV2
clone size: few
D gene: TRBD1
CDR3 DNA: TGTGCCAGCAGTTACATTACCGACAGGGCCCTCTCCTACGAGCAGTACTTC
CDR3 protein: CASSYITDRALSYEQYF

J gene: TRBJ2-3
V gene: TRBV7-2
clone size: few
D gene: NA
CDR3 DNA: TGTGCCAGCAGCCCCCAGACTAGTCGGGGCACAGATACGCAGTATTTT
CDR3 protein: CASSPQTSRGTDTQYF

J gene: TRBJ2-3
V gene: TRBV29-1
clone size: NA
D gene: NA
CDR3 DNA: TGCAGCGTTGGACAGCGGAACACAGATACGCAGTATTTT
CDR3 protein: CSVGQRNTDTQYF

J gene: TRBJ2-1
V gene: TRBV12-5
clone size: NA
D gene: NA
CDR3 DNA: TGTGCTAGTGGTTTTGGGCTAGACAATGGCTTGGGTTATGAGCAGTTCTTC
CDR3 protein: CASGFGLDNGLGYEQFF

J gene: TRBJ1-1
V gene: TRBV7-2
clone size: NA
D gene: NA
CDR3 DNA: TGTGCCAGCAGCTTTGAGTCGAACACTGAAGCTTTCTTT
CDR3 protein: CASSFESNTEAFF

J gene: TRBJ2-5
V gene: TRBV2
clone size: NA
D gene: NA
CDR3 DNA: TGTGCCAGCAGGCTCCTTTCATCTGAGACCCAGTACTTC
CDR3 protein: CASRLLSSETQYF

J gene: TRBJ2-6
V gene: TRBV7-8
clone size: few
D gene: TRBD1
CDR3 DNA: TGTGCCAGCAGCTGTTCACAGGGGGTCTCTGGGGCCAACGCCCTGACTTTC
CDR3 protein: CASSCSQGVSGANALTF

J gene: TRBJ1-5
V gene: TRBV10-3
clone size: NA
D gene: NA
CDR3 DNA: TGTGCCATCAGTAAACAGGGAGATAGCAATCAGCCCCAGCATTTT
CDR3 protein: CAISKQGDSNQPQHF

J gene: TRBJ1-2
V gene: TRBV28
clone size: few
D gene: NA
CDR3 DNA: TGTGCCAGCAGTATCGGACAGTATGGCTACACCTTC
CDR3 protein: CASSIGQYGYTF

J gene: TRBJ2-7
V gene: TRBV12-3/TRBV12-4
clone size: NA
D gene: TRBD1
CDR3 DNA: TGTGCCAGCCAAATCCCGGGACAGGGACTCTTGTACTTC
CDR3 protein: CASQIPGQGLLYF

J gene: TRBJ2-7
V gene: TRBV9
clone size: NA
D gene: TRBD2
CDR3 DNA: TGTGCCAGCAGCGTAGGAGCGACTAGCGGGGGGAACAATGAGCAGTACTTC
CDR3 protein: CASSVGATSGGNNEQYF

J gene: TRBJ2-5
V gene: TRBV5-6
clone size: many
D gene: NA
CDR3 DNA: TGTGCCAGCAGCGGCTTCGGGGAGACCCAGTACTTC
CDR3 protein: CASSGFGETQYF

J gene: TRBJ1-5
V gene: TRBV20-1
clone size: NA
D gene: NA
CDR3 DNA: TGCAGTGCTCCGACAATTAATCATAGCAATCAGCCCCAGCATTTT
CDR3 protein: CSAPTINHSNQPQHF

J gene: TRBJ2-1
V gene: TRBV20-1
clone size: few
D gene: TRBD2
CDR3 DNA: TGCAGTGCTCCCGGGACTAGCGACAATGAGCAGTTCTTC
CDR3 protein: CSAPGTSDNEQFF

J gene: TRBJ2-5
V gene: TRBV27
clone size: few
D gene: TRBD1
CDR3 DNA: TGTGCCATCAGCCCCCATCGACAGGGGAGTGAGAGAGAGCAGTACTTC
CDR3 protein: CAISPHRQGSEREQYF

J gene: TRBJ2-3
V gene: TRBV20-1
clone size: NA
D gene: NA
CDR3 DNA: TGCAGTGCTAGTTACTTAGCAGATACGCAGTATTTT
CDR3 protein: CSASYLADTQYF

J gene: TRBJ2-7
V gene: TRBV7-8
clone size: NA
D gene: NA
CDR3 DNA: TGTGCCAGCAGCTTATGGGGCGTAGCGCCCGAGCAGTACTTC
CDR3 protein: CASSLWGVAPEQYF

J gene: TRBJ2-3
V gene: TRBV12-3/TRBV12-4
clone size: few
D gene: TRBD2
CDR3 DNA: TGTGCCAGCACCCAACTGGCGGGGGAAGCCACAGATACGCAGTATTTT
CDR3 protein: CASTQLAGEATDTQYF

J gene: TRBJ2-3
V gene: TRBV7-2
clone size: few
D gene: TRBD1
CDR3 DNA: TGTGCCAGCAGCAGGACAGGGGTGGACACAGATACGCAGTATTTT
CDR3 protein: CASSRTGVDTDTQYF

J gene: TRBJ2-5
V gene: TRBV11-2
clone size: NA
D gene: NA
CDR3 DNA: TGTGCCAGCAGCATGGGGCCGAAAATAGCGCGGACCCAGTACTTC
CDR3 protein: CASSMGPKIARTQYF

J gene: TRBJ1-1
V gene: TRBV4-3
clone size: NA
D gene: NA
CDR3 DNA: TGCGCCAGCAGCCAAGATCGGGGGGAGGACACTGAAGCTTTCTTT
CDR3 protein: CASSQDRGEDTEAFF

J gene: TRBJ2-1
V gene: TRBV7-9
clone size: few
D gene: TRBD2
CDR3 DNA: TGTGCCAGCAGCGCTATGGGACTAGCGGGAGGCTCCTACAATGAGCAGTTCTTC
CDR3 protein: CASSAMGLAGGSYNEQFF

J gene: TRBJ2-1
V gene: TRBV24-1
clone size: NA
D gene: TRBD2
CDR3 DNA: TGTGCCACCAGTGATTTCTACAAGCTAGCGGGAGTAAACAATGAGCAGTTCTTC
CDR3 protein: CATSDFYKLAGVNNEQFF

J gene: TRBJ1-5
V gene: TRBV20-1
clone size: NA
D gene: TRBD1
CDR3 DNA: TGCAGTGCTAGAGAAACAGGGGGCGCCGGTCAGCCCCAGCATTTT
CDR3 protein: CSARETGGAGQPQHF

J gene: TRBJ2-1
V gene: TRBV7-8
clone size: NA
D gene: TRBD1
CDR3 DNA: TGTGCCAGCAGCTCGCGGGACAGGCGAAACAATGAGCAGTTCTTC
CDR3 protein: CASSSRDRRNNEQFF

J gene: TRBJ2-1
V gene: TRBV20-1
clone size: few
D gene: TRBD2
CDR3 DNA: TGCAGTGCCAAACTAGCGGGCTTCTACAATGAGCAGTTCTTC
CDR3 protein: CSAKLAGFYNEQFF

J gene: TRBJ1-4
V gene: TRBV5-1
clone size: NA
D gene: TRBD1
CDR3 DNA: TGCGCCAGCAGCCGAAATACAGGGGCAACTAATGAAAAACTGTTTTTT
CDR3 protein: CASSRNTGATNEKLFF

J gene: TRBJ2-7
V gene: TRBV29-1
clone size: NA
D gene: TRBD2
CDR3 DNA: TGCGGCGTGAGACTAGCGGGAGCTGGCGAGCAGTACTTC
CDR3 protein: CGVRLAGAGEQYF

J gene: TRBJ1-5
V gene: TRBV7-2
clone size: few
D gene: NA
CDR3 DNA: TGTGCCAGCAGCTCCTTGGGACCGACGAATCAGCCCCAGCATTTT
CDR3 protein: CASSSLGPTNQPQHF

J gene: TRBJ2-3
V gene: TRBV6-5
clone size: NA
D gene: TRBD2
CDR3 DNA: TGTGCCAGCAGTGAGGGACTAGCGGGCCGAGATACGCAGTATTTT
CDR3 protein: CASSEGLAGRDTQYF

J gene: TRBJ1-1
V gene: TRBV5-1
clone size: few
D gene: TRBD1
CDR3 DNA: TGCGCCAGCACCAATGACAGGGGGAGCACTGAAGCTTTCTTT
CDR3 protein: CASTNDRGSTEAFF

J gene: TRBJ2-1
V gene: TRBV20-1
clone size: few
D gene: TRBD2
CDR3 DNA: TGCAGTGCTAGAGTCCCTAGCGGGCCGATCGCCAATGAGCAGTTCTTC
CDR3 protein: CSARVPSGPIANEQFF

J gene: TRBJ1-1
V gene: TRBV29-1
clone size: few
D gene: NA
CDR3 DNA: TGCAGCGTTGAAATCGACGCAAACACTGAAGCTTTCTTT
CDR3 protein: CSVEIDANTEAFF

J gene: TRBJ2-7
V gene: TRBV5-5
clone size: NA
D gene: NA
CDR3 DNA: TGTGCCAGCAGCCTGTTGTCCGAGAGGCAGTACTTC
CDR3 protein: CASSLLSERQYF

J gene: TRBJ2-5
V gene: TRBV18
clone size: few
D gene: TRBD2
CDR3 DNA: TGTGCCAGCTCACCACTACTAGCGGGAGAGACCCAGTACTTC
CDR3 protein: CASSPLLAGETQYF

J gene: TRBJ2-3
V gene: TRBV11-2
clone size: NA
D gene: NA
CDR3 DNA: TGTGCCAGCAGCTTAAGGGGGGCTGTGTGGGAGGATCGCACAGATACGCAGTATTTT
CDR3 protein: CASSLRGAVWEDRTDTQYF

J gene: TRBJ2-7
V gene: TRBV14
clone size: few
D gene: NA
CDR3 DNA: TGTGCCAGCAATGATGAATATGGCTACGAGCAGTACTTC
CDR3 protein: CASNDEYGYEQYF

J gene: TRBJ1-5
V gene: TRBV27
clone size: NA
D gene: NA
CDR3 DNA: TGTGCCAGCAGTTTAAGTTCGTCGGGTATCCAGCCCCAGCATTTT
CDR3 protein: CASSLSSSGIQPQHF

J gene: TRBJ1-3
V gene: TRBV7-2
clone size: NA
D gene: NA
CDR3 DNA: TGTGCCAGCAGCTTAGGTATTCATTACTCTGGAAACACCATATATTTT
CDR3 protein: CASSLGIHYSGNTIYF

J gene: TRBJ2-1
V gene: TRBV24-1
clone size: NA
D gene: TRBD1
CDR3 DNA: TGTGCCACCAGTGATTTGCTCACAGGGGATGAGCAGTTCTTC
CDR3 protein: CATSDLLTGDEQFF

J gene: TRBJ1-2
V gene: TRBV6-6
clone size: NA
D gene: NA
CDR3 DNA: TGTGCCAGCAGTCCACCACCCACTTTTGGGTACCACTATGGCTACACCTTC
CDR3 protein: CASSPPPTFGYHYGYTF